This TCR beta chain was profiled in a study of cytomegalovirus exposure and HLA in healthy donors. Sequencing used immunoSEQ multiplex PCR; TCRdb keeps in-frame clones, though not all of them. The sample contains approximately 280,000 clones, around 89% of which appear only once. J lost 4 bases, V lost 0 bases, and 7 bases had no gene match. The germline gives CDR1 MNHEY, CDR2 SVGAGI. The length of the CDR3 is 16 residues. The TCR originated in a woman under 30 in good health and CMV-seronegative. The V and J genes are TRBV6-5 and TRBJ2-7, with 9 bases that match TRBD2. Sequencing input: PBMCs. The CDR3 DNA follows: TGTGCCAGCAGTTACTCCTCCAGCGGGAGGAGGTACGAGCAGTACTTC. Translation gives CASSYSSSGRRYEQYF.